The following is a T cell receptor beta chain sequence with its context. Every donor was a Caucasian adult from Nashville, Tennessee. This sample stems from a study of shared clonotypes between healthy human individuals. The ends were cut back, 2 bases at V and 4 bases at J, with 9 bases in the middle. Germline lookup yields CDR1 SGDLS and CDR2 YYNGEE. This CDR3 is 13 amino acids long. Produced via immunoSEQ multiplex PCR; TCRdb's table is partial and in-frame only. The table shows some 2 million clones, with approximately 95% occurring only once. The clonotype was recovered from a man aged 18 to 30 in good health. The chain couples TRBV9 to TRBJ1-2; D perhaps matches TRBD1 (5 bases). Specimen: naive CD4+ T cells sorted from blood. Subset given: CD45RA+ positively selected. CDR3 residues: CASSVGGTYGYTF. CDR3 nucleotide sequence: TGTGCCAGCAGCGTCGGCGGGACCTATGGCTACACCTTC.